This entry features one TCR beta chain sequence. As processed by the authors: Cell counts per sample came from amplifying reference gene primers. Using immunoSEQ multiplex PCR, the repertoire was profiled, and TCRdb retains in-frame clones only, with some absent. That table furnishes V, J and clone size, whereas the DNA furnished D and trimming. Of fewer than 350,000 clones in the sample, 90% were seen once. This entry comes from a study of blood T cell repertoires in COVID-19. Study context: Samples of COVID-19 (acute and convalescent) were obtained from the United States, Italy and Spain.

The TCR comes from a young woman with COVID-19, enrolled during active disease. Sequenced material: peripheral blood.

As DNA, the CDR3 is TGTGCCAGCAGCCAAGATCCCCTAACGCGGGGCTCTTACAATGAGCAGTTCTTC. Translating gives CASSQDPLTRGSYNEQFF. The chain uses TRBV4-2 and TRBJ2-1; D perhaps matches TRBD2 (6 bases). CDR1 and CDR2 from the germline V gene are LGHNA and YNFKEQ. Trimming left V 0 bases short and J 4 bases short, with 19 bases between. The CDR3 contains 18 residues.